This T cell receptor beta chain originates from a study of T cells in Graves' hyperthyroidism and ophthalmopathy. Study-wide context: Peripheral blood collection took place at initial diagnosis, before any treatment.

The length of the CDR3 is 12 residues. J gave up 6 bases and V 6 bases, and 3 bases lay outside the gene matches. Findings of the study overall: Model-based prediction identified ophthalmopathy a median around 6.7 months prior to its onset. Peripheral blood also featured most of the thyroid clonotypes expanded above 0.001.

This clonotype has a count of ten or more. As yet, its antigen is unknown. What was amplified from RNA transcripts were TCR beta CDR3 regions. The HTBI primer set served for first-round RT-PCR of the TCR CDR3. TCRdb processed the multiplex PCR reads anew with MiXCR; each CDR3 protein has one entry. Among around 600,000 distinct CDR3 sequences listed, 16% were seen once. This sequence originates from a middle-aged woman with Graves' ophthalmopathy. The chain is built from TRBV12-3 or TRBV12-4 and TRBJ1-2, with TRBD1 identical over 8 bases. Sequencing used blood. The CDR3 region is CASRAGGDGYTF. In DNA form, the CDR3 reads TGTGCCAGCAGAGCAGGGGGCGATGGCTACACCTTC.